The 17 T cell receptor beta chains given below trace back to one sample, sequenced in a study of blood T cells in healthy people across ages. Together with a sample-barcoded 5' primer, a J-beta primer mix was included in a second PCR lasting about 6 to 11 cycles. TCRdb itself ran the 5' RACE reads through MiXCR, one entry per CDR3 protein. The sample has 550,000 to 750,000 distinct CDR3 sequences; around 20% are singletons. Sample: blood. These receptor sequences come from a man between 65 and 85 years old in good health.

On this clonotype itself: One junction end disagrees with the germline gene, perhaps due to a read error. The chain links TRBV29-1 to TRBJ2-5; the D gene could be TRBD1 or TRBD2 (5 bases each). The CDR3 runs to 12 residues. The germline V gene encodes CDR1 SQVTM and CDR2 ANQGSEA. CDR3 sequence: CSAQGPQGTQYF. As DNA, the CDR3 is TGCAGCGCCCAGGGACCACAAGGGACCCAGTACTTC.

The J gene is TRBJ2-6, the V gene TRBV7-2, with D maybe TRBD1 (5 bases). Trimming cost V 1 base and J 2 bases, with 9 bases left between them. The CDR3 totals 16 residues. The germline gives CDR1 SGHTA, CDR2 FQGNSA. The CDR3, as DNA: TGTGCCAGCAGCTTAGTGGCAGGGACTGGGGCCAACGTCCTGACTTTC. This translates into CASSLVAGTGANVLTF.

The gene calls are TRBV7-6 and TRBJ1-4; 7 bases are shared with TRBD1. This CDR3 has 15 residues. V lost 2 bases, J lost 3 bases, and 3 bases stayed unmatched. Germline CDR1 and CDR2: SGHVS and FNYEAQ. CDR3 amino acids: CASSLLGTANEKLFF. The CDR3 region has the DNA TGTGCCAGCAGCTTATTAGGGACAGCTAATGAAAAACTGTTTTTT. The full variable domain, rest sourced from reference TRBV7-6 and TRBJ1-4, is GAGVSQSPRYKVTKRGQDVALRCDPISGHVSLYWYRQALGQGPEFLTYFNYEAQQDKSGLPNDRFSAERPEGSISTLTIQRTEQRDSAMYRCASSLLGTANEKLFFGSGTQLSVL.

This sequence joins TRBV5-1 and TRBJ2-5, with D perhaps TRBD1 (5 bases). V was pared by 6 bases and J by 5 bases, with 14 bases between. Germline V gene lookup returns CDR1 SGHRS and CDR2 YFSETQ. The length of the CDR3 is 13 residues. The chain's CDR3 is CASTAKGVETQYF. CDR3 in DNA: TGCGCCAGCACGGCGAAAGGGGTGGAGACCCAGTACTTC.

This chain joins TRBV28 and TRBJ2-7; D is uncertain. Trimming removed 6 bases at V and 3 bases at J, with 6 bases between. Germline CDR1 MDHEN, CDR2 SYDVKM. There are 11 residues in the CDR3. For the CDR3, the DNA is TGTGCCAGCAGAGCGATCTACGAGCAGTACTTC. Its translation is CASRAIYEQYF.

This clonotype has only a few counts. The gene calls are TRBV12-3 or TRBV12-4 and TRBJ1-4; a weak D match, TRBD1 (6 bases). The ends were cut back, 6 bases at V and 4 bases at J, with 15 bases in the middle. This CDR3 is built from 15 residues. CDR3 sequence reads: CASSTTGSGNEKLFF. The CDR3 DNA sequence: TGTGCCAGCAGCACCACAGGGTCGGGTAATGAAAAACTGTTTTTT.

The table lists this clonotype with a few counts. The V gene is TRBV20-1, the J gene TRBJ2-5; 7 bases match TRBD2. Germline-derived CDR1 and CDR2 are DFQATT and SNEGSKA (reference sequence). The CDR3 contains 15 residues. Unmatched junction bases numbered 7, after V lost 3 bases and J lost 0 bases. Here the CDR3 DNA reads TGCAGTGCTAGGGACCTAGCGGTTTACCAAGAGACCCAGTACTTC. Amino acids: CSARDLAVYQETQYF.

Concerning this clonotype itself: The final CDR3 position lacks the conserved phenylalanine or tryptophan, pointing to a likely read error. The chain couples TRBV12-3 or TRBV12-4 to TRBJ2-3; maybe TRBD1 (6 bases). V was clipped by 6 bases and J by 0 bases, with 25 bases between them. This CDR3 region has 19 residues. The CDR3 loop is CASRAAGAGPRRSTDTQYS. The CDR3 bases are TGTGCCAGCAGAGCCGCAGGGGCAGGCCCTAGGAGGAGCACAGATACGCAGTATTCT.

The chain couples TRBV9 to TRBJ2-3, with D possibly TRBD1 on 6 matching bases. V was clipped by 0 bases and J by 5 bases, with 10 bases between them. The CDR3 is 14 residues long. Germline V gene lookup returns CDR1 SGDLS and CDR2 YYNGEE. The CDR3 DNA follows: TGTGCCAGCAGCGTAGCGACAGGCCTAGATACGCAGTATTTT. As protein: CASSVATGLDTQYF.

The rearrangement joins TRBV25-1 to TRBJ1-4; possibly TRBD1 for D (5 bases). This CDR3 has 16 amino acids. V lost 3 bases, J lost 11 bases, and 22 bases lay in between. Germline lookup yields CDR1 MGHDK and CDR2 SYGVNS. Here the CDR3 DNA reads TGTGCCAGCAGTGAGGGGCAAAGGGGCAATGGAGATAAACTGTTTTTT. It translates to CASSEGQRGNGDKLFF.

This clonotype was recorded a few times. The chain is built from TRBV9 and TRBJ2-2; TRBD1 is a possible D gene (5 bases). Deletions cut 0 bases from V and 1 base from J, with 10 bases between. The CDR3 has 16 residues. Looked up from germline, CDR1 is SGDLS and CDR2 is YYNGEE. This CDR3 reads CASSVVDSRNTGELFF. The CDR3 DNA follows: TGTGCCAGCAGCGTAGTCGACAGCCGGAACACCGGGGAGCTGTTTTTT.

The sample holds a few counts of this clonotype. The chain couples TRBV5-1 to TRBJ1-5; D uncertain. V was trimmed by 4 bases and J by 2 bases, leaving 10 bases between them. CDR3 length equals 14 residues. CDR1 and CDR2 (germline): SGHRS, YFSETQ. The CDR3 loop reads CASSAGGGNQPQHF. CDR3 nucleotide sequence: TGCGCCAGCAGCGCCGGAGGTGGCAATCAGCCCCAGCATTTT.

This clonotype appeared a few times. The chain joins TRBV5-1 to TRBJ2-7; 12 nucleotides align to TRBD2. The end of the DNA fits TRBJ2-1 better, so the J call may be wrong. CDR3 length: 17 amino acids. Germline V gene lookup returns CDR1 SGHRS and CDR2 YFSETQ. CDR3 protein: CASSLLLAGGMRNEQFF. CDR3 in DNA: TGCGCCAGCAGCTTGCTCCTAGCGGGAGGGATGAGGAATGAGCAGTTCTTC.

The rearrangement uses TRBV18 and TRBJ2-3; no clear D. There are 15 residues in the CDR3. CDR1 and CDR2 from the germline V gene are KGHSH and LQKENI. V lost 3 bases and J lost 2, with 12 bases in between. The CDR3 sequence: CASSPSERSTDTQYF. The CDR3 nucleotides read TGTGCCAGCTCACCGTCTGAGAGGTCCACAGATACGCAGTATTTT.

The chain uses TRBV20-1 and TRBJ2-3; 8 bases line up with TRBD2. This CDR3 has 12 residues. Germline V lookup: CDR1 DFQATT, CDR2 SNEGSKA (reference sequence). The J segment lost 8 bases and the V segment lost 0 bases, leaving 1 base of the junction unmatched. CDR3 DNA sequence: TGCAGTGCTAGAGACGGGGGGGGTACGCAGTATTTT. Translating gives CSARDGGGTQYF.

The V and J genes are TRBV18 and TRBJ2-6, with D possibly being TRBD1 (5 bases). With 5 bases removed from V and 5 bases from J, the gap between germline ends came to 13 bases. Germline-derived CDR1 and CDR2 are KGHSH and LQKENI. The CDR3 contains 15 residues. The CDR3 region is CASSFTGSRANVLTF. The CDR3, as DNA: TGTGCCAGCTCATTTACAGGTTCTAGGGCCAACGTCCTGACTTTC.

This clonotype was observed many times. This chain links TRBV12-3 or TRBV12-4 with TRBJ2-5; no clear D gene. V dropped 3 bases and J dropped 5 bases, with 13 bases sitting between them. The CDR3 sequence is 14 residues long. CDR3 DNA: TGTGCCAGCAGTTTGGTCCCGCGCGCGGAGACCCAGTACTTC. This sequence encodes CASSLVPRAETQYF.